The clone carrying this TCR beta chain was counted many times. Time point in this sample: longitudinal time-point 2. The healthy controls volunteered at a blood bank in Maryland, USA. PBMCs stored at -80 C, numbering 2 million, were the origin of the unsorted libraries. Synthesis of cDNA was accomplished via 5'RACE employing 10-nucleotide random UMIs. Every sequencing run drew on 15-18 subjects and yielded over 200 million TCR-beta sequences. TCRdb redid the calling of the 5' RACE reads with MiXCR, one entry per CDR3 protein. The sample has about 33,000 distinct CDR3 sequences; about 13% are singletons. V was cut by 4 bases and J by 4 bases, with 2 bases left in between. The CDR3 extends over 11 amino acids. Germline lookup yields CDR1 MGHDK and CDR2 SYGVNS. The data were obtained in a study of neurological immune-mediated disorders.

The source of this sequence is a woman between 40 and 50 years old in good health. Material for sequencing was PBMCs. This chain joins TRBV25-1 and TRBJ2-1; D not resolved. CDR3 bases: TGTGCCAGCAGTGTGTACAATGAGCAGTTCTTC. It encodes CASSVYNEQFF.